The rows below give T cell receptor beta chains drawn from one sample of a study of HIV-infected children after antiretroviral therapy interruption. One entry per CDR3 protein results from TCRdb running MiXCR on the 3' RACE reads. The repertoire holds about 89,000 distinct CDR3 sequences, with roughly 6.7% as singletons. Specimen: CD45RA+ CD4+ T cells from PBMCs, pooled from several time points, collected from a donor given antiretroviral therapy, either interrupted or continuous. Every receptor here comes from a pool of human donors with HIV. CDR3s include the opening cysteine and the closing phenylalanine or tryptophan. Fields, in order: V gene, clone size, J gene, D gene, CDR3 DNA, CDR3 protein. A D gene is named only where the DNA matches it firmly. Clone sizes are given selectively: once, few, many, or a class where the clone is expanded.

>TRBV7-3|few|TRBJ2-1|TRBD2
TGTGCCAGCAGCTTAGAGAGCGGGGGGGCAAATGAGCAGTTCTTC
CASSLESGGANEQFF
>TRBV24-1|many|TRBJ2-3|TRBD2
TGTGCCACCAGTGGGCCGAATCTAGCGGGGGCCCTCACAGATACGCAGTATTTT
CATSGPNLAGALTDTQYF
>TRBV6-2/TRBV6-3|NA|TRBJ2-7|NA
TGTGCCAGCAGTTATACGGCCTACGAGCAGTACTTC
CASSYTAYEQYF
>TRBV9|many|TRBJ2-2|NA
TGTGCCAGCAGCGTAAACACCGGGGAGCTGTTTTTT
CASSVNTGELFF
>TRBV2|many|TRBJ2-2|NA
TGTGCCAGCAGTGTTAATATTTTGGCCGGGGAGCTGTTTTTT
CASSVNILAGELFF
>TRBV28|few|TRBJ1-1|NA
TGTGCCAGCAGTTTATTGGGAGTGAAAGCTTTCTTT
CASSLLGVKAFF
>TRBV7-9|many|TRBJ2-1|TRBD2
TGTGCCAGCAGCCAACGACTAGCGGGACAATACAATGAGCAGTTCTTC
CASSQRLAGQYNEQFF
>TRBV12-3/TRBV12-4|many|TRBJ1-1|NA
TGTGCCAGCAGTTTAGTTGTTTCTGAAGCTTTCTTT
CASSLVVSEAFF
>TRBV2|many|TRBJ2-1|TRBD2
TGTGCCAGCAGGACGGGACTAGAGTACAATGAGCAGTTCTTC
CASRTGLEYNEQFF
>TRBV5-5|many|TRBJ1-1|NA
TGTGCCAGCAGCTTGTGGGGGCTGAACACTGAAGCTTTCTTT
CASSLWGLNTEAFF
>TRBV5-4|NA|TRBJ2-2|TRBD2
TGTGCCAGCAGCTTGGTCGGACTAGCGGGAGCGAACACCGGGGAGCTGTTTTTT
CASSLVGLAGANTGELFF
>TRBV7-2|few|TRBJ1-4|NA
TGTGCCAGCAGCTTTTTAGTAGGCGCAACTAATGAAAAACTGTTTTTT
CASSFLVGATNEKLFF
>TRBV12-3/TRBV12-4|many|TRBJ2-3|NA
TGTGCCAGCAGCTTTACCCCCGATACGCAGTATTTT
CASSFTPDTQYF
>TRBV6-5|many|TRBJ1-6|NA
TGTGCCAGCAGTAGATTTTCGTCCGGGAACTATAATTCACCCCTCCACTTT
CASSRFSSGNYNSPLHF
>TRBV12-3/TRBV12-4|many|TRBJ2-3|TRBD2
TGTGCCAGTTCTAGCGGGAGGACTCCCACAGATACGCAGTATTTT
CASSSGRTPTDTQYF
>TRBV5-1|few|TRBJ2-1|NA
TGCGCCAGCAGCTTGAATTTCGACAGCTATTACAATGAGCAGTTCTTC
CASSLNFDSYYNEQFF
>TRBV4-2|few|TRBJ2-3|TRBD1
TGTGCCAGCAGCCAAAATCAGGGGGCAGGCACAGATACGCAGTATTTT
CASSQNQGAGTDTQYF
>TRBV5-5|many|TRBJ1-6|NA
TGTGCCAGCAGCTTGACAGGGCCGGGTTCACCCCTCCACTTT
CASSLTGPGSPLHF